What follows are 30 T cell receptor beta chains derived from one specimen sequenced in a study of blood T cell repertoires in COVID-19. The method was immunoSEQ multiplex PCR; TCRdb's version includes in-frame clones alone and lacks a portion of them. The sample records 300,000 to 400,000 clones, 88% being singletons. The sample consisted of PBMCs or T cells enriched from blood (not recorded which). These receptor sequences come from a woman in her 30s with acute COVID-19.

This clone showed up just once. This rearrangement joins TRBV5-1 to TRBJ1-4; 8 bases align to TRBD1. The trim removed 0 bases at V and 0 bases at J, leaving 4 bases unmatched. The CDR3 length is 17 residues. Germline CDR1 reads SGHRS; CDR2 reads YFSETQ. The CDR3 bases are TGCGCCAGCAGCTTGGCCCCAGGGGGCCCAACTAATGAAAAACTGTTTTTT. Its translation is CASSLAPGGPTNEKLFF.

The chain combines TRBV9 with TRBJ2-5; D is perhaps TRBD2 (6 bases). Trimming took off 0 bases at V and 5 bases at J, with 11 bases between the two ends. CDR1 SGDLS and CDR2 YYNGEE come from the germline V gene. CDR3 length: 14 residues. DNA for the CDR3: TGTGCCAGCAGCGTAGAGGGCGGGGTGGAGACCCAGTACTTC. Protein: CASSVEGGVETQYF.

The CDR3 DNA follows: TGTGCCAGTAGTACACGGGACATCCTTCCCTACGAGCAGTACTTC. It yields the protein CASSTRDILPYEQYF. This chain connects TRBV19 to TRBJ2-7; D possibly corresponds to TRBD1 (6 bases). The V gene's germline CDR1 is LNHDA and CDR2 SQIVND (reference sequence). This CDR3 comprises 15 residues. V lost 4 bases to trimming and J lost 2 bases, with 15 bases between them. Looking up the rest from reference TRBV19 and TRBJ2-7 gives the full variable domain: DGGITQSPKYLFRKEGQNVTLSCEQNLNHDAMYWYRQDPGQGLRLIYYSQIVNDFQKGDIAEGYSVSREKKESFPLTVTSAQKNPTAFYLCASSTRDILPYEQYFGPGTRLTVT.

The V gene is TRBV2, the J gene TRBJ1-1; TRBD1 agrees at 7 bases. The CDR3 is made up of 15 amino acids. Germline V CDR1 and CDR2: SNHLY, FYNNEI. V shed 6 bases, J shed 0 bases, and the junction held 7 bases outside the gene matches. CDR3 sequence: CASRYRDRLNTEAFF. Written as DNA, the CDR3 is TGTGCCAGCAGGTACCGGGACAGACTGAACACTGAAGCTTTCTTT.

J is TRBJ2-7 and V is TRBV7-9; D gene uncertain. The CDR3 consists of 11 residues. V gave up 1 base and J gave up 13 bases, with 11 bases separating them. Per the germline V gene, CDR1 is SEHNR and CDR2 is FQNEAQ (reference sequence). Here the CDR3 DNA reads TGTGCCAGCAGCTTAGATCCGATTACTTACTTC. It specifies CASSLDPITYF.

V gene TRBV6-6 combines with J gene TRBJ2-3; 13 bases map to TRBD2. The germline gives CDR1 MNHNY, CDR2 SVGAGI (reference sequence). Unmatched junction bases numbered 7, after V lost 6 bases and J lost 7 bases. The CDR3 consists of 15 residues. CDR3 DNA sequence: TGTGCCAGCAGCCAGACTAGCGGGGGGTCATATACGCAGTATTTT. Its translation: CASSQTSGGSYTQYF.

The chain couples TRBV4-2 to TRBJ2-1, with TRBD2 matching 7 bases. Trimming took 4 bases from V and 10 from J; bases not matched to a gene: 7. The CDR3 is 13 amino acids. CDR1 is LGHNA, CDR2 YNFKEQ, per germline. The CDR3 reads CASSPGRAREQFF. The CDR3 DNA follows: TGTGCCAGCAGCCCAGGGAGGGCAAGAGAGCAGTTCTTC.

V is TRBV3-1 (or the pseudogene TRBV3-2) and J is TRBJ2-5; TRBD1 is a possible D gene (6 bases). Germline V lookup: CDR1 LGHDT, CDR2 YNNKEL (reference sequence). This CDR3 contains 17 residues. Trimming left V 2 bases short and J 5 bases short, with 21 bases between. The DNA for the CDR3 is TGTGCCAGCAGCCAACCGGACATAGGGGGTTTTTTCGAGACCCAGTACTTC. Translated: CASSQPDIGGFFETQYF.

This clone was detected only once. V usage is TRBV30 and J usage is TRBJ1-1; D might be TRBD1 (5 bases). This CDR3 contains 13 residues. V lost 3 bases, J lost 0 bases, and 8 bases lay in between. Germline assignment: CDR1 GTSNPN and CDR2 SVGIG (reference sequence). The CDR3: CAWRDSLNTEAFF. CDR3 bases: TGTGCCTGGAGAGACAGTTTGAACACTGAAGCTTTCTTT.

The genes are TRBV19 and TRBJ1-2; perhaps TRBD1 as D (5 bases). CDR1 LNHDA and CDR2 SQIVND come from the germline V gene (reference sequence). Trimming stripped 4 bases from V and 8 bases from J, with 11 bases between. CDR3 length: 12 residues. The CDR3 loop is CASSNPGMGYTF. CDR3 DNA sequence: TGTGCCAGTAGTAACCCAGGGATGGGCTACACCTTC.

CDR3 nucleotides: TGTGCCAGCAGCCAATCAGGGGGCTACAATGAGCAGTTCTTC. It specifies CASSQSGGYNEQFF. The chain combines TRBV3-1 (or the pseudogene TRBV3-2) with TRBJ2-1, with 7 bases lining up with TRBD1. The V gene end was trimmed by 2 bases and the J gene end by 3 bases; junction bases not matched to a gene: 1. The CDR3 totals 14 residues. CDR1 and CDR2 (germline): LGHDT, YNNKEL (reference sequence).

The chain is built from TRBV15 and TRBJ1-2, with 7 positions matching TRBD1. This CDR3 is 15 amino acids long. Unmatched junction bases numbered 4, after V lost 3 bases and J lost 0 bases. Germline CDR1 is LNHNV and CDR2 is YYDKDF (reference sequence). The CDR3 bases are TGTGCCACCAGCAGCGGACAGGCTTCTAACTATGGCTACACCTTC. Translation gives CATSSGQASNYGYTF.

The DNA for the CDR3 is TGTGCCAGCAGCCCCCCGGACAGGGTTGGCGAGCAGTACTTC. Translated: CASSPPDRVGEQYF. The J gene is TRBJ2-7, the V gene TRBV9; 8 bases fit TRBD1. CDR1 and CDR2 (germline): SGDLS, YYNGEE. V was clipped by 4 bases and J by 6 bases; unmatched bases: 9. CDR3 length: 14 residues.

This clone showed up just once. V is TRBV24-1 and J is TRBJ1-3, with 9 bases fitting TRBD1. V lost 3 bases to trimming and J lost 9 bases; unmatched junction nucleotides: 5. The CDR3 spans 14 residues. Germline V lookup: CDR1 KGHDR, CDR2 SFDVKD. CDR3 nucleotides: TGTGCCACCAGTGATCCGGGACAGGGTGGCACCATATATTTT. Protein sequence: CATSDPGQGGTIYF.

The chain has TRBV19 and TRBJ1-2; 7 nucleotides line up with TRBD1. V lost 6 bases, J lost 1 base, and 11 bases stayed unmatched. From germline, CDR1 is LNHDA and CDR2 SQIVND (reference sequence). The CDR3 consists of 16 residues. The CDR3, as DNA: TGTGCCAGTAGCCCCGGGAACAGGGGAAATAACTATGGCTACACCTTC. It is translated as CASSPGNRGNNYGYTF.

V usage is TRBV9 and J usage is TRBJ2-5, with 14 positions matching TRBD2. The V gene end was trimmed by 3 bases and the J gene end by 5 bases; junction bases not matched to a gene: 12. The germline V gene encodes CDR1 SGDLS and CDR2 YYNGEE. The CDR3 loop spans 18 amino acids. CDR3 bases: TGTGCCAGCAGCGGGGAAAGGACTAGCGGGGGGACTCGGGAGACCCAGTACTTC. Translating gives CASSGERTSGGTRETQYF.

V gene TRBV28 combines with J gene TRBJ2-3, with 10 nucleotides matching TRBD2. CDR1 is MDHEN, CDR2 SYDVKM, per germline. The V segment lost 8 bases and the J segment 0 bases; nucleotides outside the gene matches: 14. This CDR3 is built from 18 residues. The CDR3 sequence: CASRVSSGGRISTDTQYF. CDR3 in DNA: TGTGCCAGCCGGGTGTCTAGCGGGGGCCGGATTAGCACAGATACGCAGTATTTT.

This chain uses TRBV11-2 with TRBJ2-3; 8 positions agree with TRBD2. The CDR3 length is 16 residues. The V and J ends lost 0 bases and 2 bases, in that order; junction bases with no gene match: 4. The germline gives CDR1 SGHAT, CDR2 FQNNGV. Here the CDR3 DNA reads TGTGCCAGCAGCTTAGAGTACGGGGGGGACACAGATACGCAGTATTTT. It is translated as CASSLEYGGDTDTQYF.

The chain has TRBV2 and TRBJ2-1, with 7 nucleotides matching TRBD1. The trim removed 5 bases at V and 3 bases at J, leaving 4 bases unmatched. The CDR3 length is 14 residues. CDR1 SNHLY and CDR2 FYNNEI come from the germline V gene. The DNA of the CDR3 is TGTGCCAGCAGTTTAGGGGGCTACTACAATGAGCAGTTCTTC. Its protein is CASSLGGYYNEQFF.

This chain joins TRBV5-1 and TRBJ1-6; D gene uncertain. V lost 6 bases and J lost 4, with 14 bases in between. The CDR3 has 15 residues. Germline-derived CDR1 and CDR2 are SGHRS and YFSETQ. The CDR3 here is CASTVMSSYNSPLHF. The CDR3 DNA sequence: TGCGCCAGCACTGTTATGTCGTCTTATAATTCACCCCTCCACTTT.

This clone was detected a few times. CDR3 bases: TGTGCCAGCAGCCCTACAGGGGTGAGCGGCTACACCTTC. Translation gives CASSPTGVSGYTF. This sequence joins TRBV7-9 and TRBJ1-2; 7 bases line up with TRBD1. This CDR3 has 13 residues. Losses at the gene ends were 5 bases for V and 8 bases for J; bases not matched to a gene: 8. CDR1 and CDR2 from the germline V gene are SEHNR and FQNEAQ (reference sequence).

The chain recombines TRBV7-2 with TRBJ2-7; D is undetermined. From germline, CDR1 is SGHTA and CDR2 FQGNSA. The CDR3 runs 14 residues. Trimming shortened V by 1 base and J by 0 bases, and 7 bases separated the two germline ends. The CDR3 protein is CASSLGPLSYEQYF. CDR3 in DNA: TGTGCCAGCAGCTTAGGTCCCCTCTCCTACGAGCAGTACTTC.

The chain has TRBV18 and TRBJ2-2; 7 bases are shared with TRBD2. The CDR3 sequence is 14 residues long. Trimming removed 8 bases from V and 2 bases from J; junction bases left unmatched: 5. Germline assignment: CDR1 KGHSH and CDR2 LQKENI. The CDR3 nucleotides are TGTGCCAGCCGGGGAGGGATCAACACCGGGGAGCTGTTTTTT. It translates to CASRGGINTGELFF.

The chain links TRBV7-9 to TRBJ2-7, with 12 bases that match TRBD2. Germline V gives CDR1 SEHNR, CDR2 FQNEAQ (reference sequence). The CDR3 contains 15 residues. After removal of 6 bases from V and 1 base from J, the junction contained 4 bases not matched to a gene. Here the CDR3 reads CASSSTSGGSYEQYF. DNA for the CDR3: TGTGCCAGCAGTTCTACTAGCGGGGGGTCCTACGAGCAGTACTTC.

The V gene is TRBV6-1, the J gene TRBJ2-1; D gene uncertain. V was shortened by 2 bases and J by 4 bases, with 9 bases between the two germline ends. Looked up from germline, CDR1 is MNHNS and CDR2 is SASEGT. The CDR3 covers 14 residues. This CDR3 is CASSESDSYNEQFF. Here the CDR3 DNA reads TGTGCCAGCAGTGAATCTGACTCTTACAATGAGCAGTTCTTC.

V usage is TRBV4-3 and J usage is TRBJ2-3; D not resolved. Germline V gene sequence: CDR1 LGHNA, CDR2 YSLEER. The V gene lost 0 bases and the J gene lost 0 bases, with 7 bases spanning the gap. The CDR3 sequence is 15 residues long. CDR3 nucleotide sequence: TGCGCCAGCAGCCAAGATTTAACTAGCACAGATACGCAGTATTTT. Its protein product is CASSQDLTSTDTQYF.

The chain recombines TRBV10-3 with TRBJ2-1, with D possibly being TRBD1 (6 bases). Trimming left V 6 bases short and J 0 bases short, with 12 bases between. The CDR3 has 15 amino acids. Germline lookup yields CDR1 ENHRY and CDR2 SYGVKD. CDR3 loop: CAIRDGGSSYNEQFF. CDR3 bases: TGTGCCATCAGGGATGGGGGCAGCTCCTACAATGAGCAGTTCTTC.

The chain has TRBV27 and TRBJ1-1; 11 bases are a match to TRBD1. There are 17 residues in the CDR3. CDR1 MNHEY and CDR2 SMNVEV come from the germline V gene (reference sequence). V gave up 8 bases and J gave up 3 bases; unmatched junction bases: 14. CDR3 protein: CASASLMGQGVYTEAFF. As DNA, the CDR3 is TGTGCCAGCGCAAGTTTGATGGGACAGGGGGTATACACTGAAGCTTTCTTT.

The J gene is TRBJ1-4, the V gene TRBV18, with no clear D. Trimming took 2 bases from V and 0 from J, leaving 10 bases between them. Germline-derived CDR1 and CDR2 are KGHSH and LQKENI. The CDR3 totals 16 residues. The CDR3 spells CASSPISHATNEKLFF. Written as DNA, the CDR3 is TGTGCCAGCTCACCAATATCACACGCAACTAATGAAAAACTGTTTTTT.

The rearrangement uses TRBV19 and TRBJ1-1, with 12 bases matching TRBD1. The CDR3 contains 16 residues. Germline V gene lookup returns CDR1 LNHDA and CDR2 SQIVND (reference sequence). V dropped 5 bases and J dropped 3; count of bases not matched to a gene: 7. This CDR3 is CASSLSGTGGYTEAFF. The CDR3, as DNA: TGTGCCAGTAGTCTATCCGGGACAGGGGGCTACACTGAAGCTTTCTTT.